This T cell receptor beta chain derives from a study of blood T cell repertoires in COVID-19. Study context: Samples taken during acute and convalescent COVID-19 were collected in the United States, Italy and Spain.

Study processing details: It was from reference gene primer amplification that nucleated cell counts were estimated. Clones were read by immunoSEQ multiplex PCR, and TCRdb kept only the in-frame ones, dropping some. V, J and clone size reflect that table, while D and trimming were determined from the DNA. The data contain some 160,000 clones, roughly 88% of them seen just once; the ten biggest clones take up roughly 2%. The CDR3 contains 15 residues. Germline V gene sequence: CDR1 SEHNR, CDR2 FQNEAQ (reference sequence). With V trimmed by 5 bases and J by 3 bases, 8 bases remained unmatched. The receptor's source is a man in his late teens or twenties with acute or convalescent COVID-19. The specimen was peripheral blood. The V gene is TRBV7-9, the J gene TRBJ2-7; 9 bases line up with TRBD1. CDR3 sequence (DNA): TGTGCCAGCAGCCAGAAGGGACAGGGACACTACGAGCAGTACTTC. Its protein is CASSQKGQGHYEQYF.